This paragraph reports one TCR beta chain. The repertoire was sequenced with immunoSEQ multiplex PCR; TCRdb's copy has only in-frame clones and lacks some. The sample has under 85,000 clones; roughly nine tenths are singletons. This entry belongs to a study of T cell changes during pregnancy in multiple sclerosis. The input for sequencing was peripheral blood, taken in the third trimester of pregnancy. The sequence came from a female donor with multiple sclerosis, enrolled in a pregnancy study.

In nucleotides, the CDR3 is TGTGCCAGCAGACTTTCCGGGACAGGGGTGGCTTTCTTT. It is translated as CASRLSGTGVAFF. This rearrangement joins TRBV2 to TRBJ1-1; TRBD1 matches at 10 bases. Germline V gene sequence: CDR1 SNHLY, CDR2 FYNNEI. Germline trimming cut 6 bases from V and 11 bases from J; bases unmatched to any gene: 9. This CDR3 has 13 amino acids. Combining the CDR3 with reference TRBV2 and TRBJ1-1 gives the whole variable domain EPEVTQTPSHQVTQMGQEVILRCVPISNHLYFYWYRQILGQKVEFLVSFYNNEISEKSEIFDDQFSVERPDGSNFTLKIRSTKLEDSAMYFCASRLSGTGVAFFGQGTRLTVV.